These 24 T cell receptor beta chains were sequenced from one sample in a study of cytomegalovirus exposure and HLA in healthy donors. Assay used: immunoSEQ multiplex PCR; TCRdb lists only in-frame clones, some missing. Found here are about 76,000 clones, approximately 93% of them singletons; the top ten hold about 1.4%. The sequenced sample consisted of PBMCs. The receptor source for this set is a man between 18 and 29 years old in good health and CMV-seropositive.

V and J are TRBV15 and TRBJ2-2; 7 positions agree with TRBD2. In germline, CDR1 is LNHNV, CDR2 YYDKDF (reference sequence). The CDR3 covers 16 residues. V lost 0 bases to trimming and J lost 3 bases; unmatched junction nucleotides: 4. In DNA, the CDR3 is TGTGCCACCAGCAGAGATATCGGGGGGTACACCGGGGAGCTGTTTTTT. Translating gives CATSRDIGGYTGELFF.

This chain joins TRBV19 and TRBJ2-7, with D possibly being TRBD1 (6 bases). The CDR3 covers 14 residues. Looked up from germline, CDR1 is LNHDA and CDR2 is SQIVND (reference sequence). Trimming cost V 10 bases and J 3 bases, with 19 bases left between them. CDR3 amino acids: CATSRTVANYEQYF. CDR3 DNA sequence: TGTGCCACTTCCCGGACAGTTGCAAACTACGAGCAGTACTTC. Variable domain in full (rest from reference TRBV19 and TRBJ2-7): DGGITQSPKYLFRKEGQNVTLSCEQNLNHDAMYWYRQDPGQGLRLIYYSQIVNDFQKGDIAEGYSVSREKKESFPLTVTSAQKNPTAFYLCATSRTVANYEQYFGPGTRLTVT.

This clone was seen only once. This chain uses TRBV2 with TRBJ2-3, with TRBD1 matching 10 bases. The CDR3 has 17 residues. Per germline, CDR1 SNHLY and CDR2 FYNNEI. V shed 4 bases, J shed 2 bases, and the junction held 9 bases outside the gene matches. The CDR3 spells CASSATGTGAFTDTQYF. The DNA for the CDR3 is TGTGCCAGCAGTGCGACCGGGACAGGGGCCTTCACAGATACGCAGTATTTT.

The chain couples TRBV30 to TRBJ1-2; TRBD1 aligns across 8 bases. Germline-derived CDR1 and CDR2 are GTSNPN and SVGIG (reference sequence). With 1 base clipped from V and 8 bases from J, the junction kept 9 bases outside the gene matches. CDR3 length: 14 amino acids. CDR3: CAWSAGQALGGYTF. In nucleotides, the CDR3 is TGTGCCTGGAGTGCGGGACAGGCCCTGGGAGGCTACACCTTC.

This chain uses TRBV5-1 with TRBJ2-1; D is possibly TRBD1 (5 bases). The germline V and J ends were trimmed by 3 bases and 4 bases, with 11 bases remaining between them. The CDR3 is 14 residues long. Germline assignment: CDR1 SGHRS and CDR2 YFSETQ. CDR3 amino acids: CASSSQGNYNEQFF. DNA of the CDR3: TGCGCCAGCAGCTCCCAGGGCAATTACAATGAGCAGTTCTTC.

This sequence joins TRBV30 and TRBJ1-1; perhaps TRBD1 as D (5 bases). CDR3 length: 15 residues. V lost 2 bases to trimming and J lost 10 bases, with 23 bases between them. The germline gives CDR1 GTSNPN, CDR2 SVGIG (reference sequence). The CDR3 loop is CAWSSGGTAFLSAFF. CDR3 coding DNA: TGTGCCTGGAGTTCCGGAGGGACCGCCTTTTTGTCAGCTTTCTTT.

V and J are TRBV28 and TRBJ1-5; no clear D gene. CDR1 and CDR2 from the germline V gene are MDHEN and SYDVKM. The CDR3 loop spans 13 amino acids. Trimming removed 6 bases at V and 0 bases at J, with 6 bases between. CDR3 residues: CASRADSNQPQHF. In nucleotides, the CDR3 is TGTGCCAGCAGAGCGGATAGCAATCAGCCCCAGCATTTT.

V is TRBV11-2 and J is TRBJ2-3; 7 bases are a match to TRBD2. V trimming: 2 bases; J trimming: 1 base; junction bases outside the gene matches: 3. This CDR3 region has 15 residues. The germline V gene encodes CDR1 SGHAT and CDR2 FQNNGV. The CDR3 loop is CASSLSGRGTDTQYF. The CDR3 nucleotides are TGTGCCAGCAGCTTAAGTGGGAGGGGCACAGATACGCAGTATTTT.

The rearrangement joins TRBV10-3 to TRBJ2-7; 7 bases match TRBD1. The CDR3 is 14 residues long. Trimming took 10 bases from V and 4 from J; bases not matched to a gene: 13. Germline loops: CDR1 ENHRY, CDR2 SYGVKD. The CDR3: CATRGETGPYEQYF. For the CDR3, the DNA is TGTGCCACCCGAGGGGAGACAGGGCCTTACGAGCAGTACTTC.

The chain joins TRBV28 to TRBJ2-1, with D unresolved. This CDR3 is built from 14 residues. V was cut by 5 bases and J by 0 bases, with 8 bases left in between. CDR1 and CDR2 from the germline V gene are MDHEN and SYDVKM. The DNA for the CDR3 is TGTGCCAGCAGTCTGAGAAGCTCCTACAATGAGCAGTTCTTC. It translates to CASSLRSSYNEQFF.

The chain links TRBV6-4 to TRBJ2-3; possibly TRBD2 for D (5 bases). Germline CDR1 and CDR2: MRHNA and SNTAGT. The CDR3 has 15 amino acids. V lost 3 bases and J lost 2, with 12 bases in between. The CDR3 loop is CASSEFGLATDTQYF. As DNA, the CDR3 is TGTGCCAGCAGTGAGTTCGGCCTAGCCACAGATACGCAGTATTTT.

The genes are TRBV11-2 and TRBJ2-1, with a tentative D call TRBD1 (5 bases). Germline V lookup: CDR1 SGHAT, CDR2 FQNNGV. The CDR3 loop spans 15 amino acids. V was cut by 2 bases and J by 5 bases, with 13 bases left in between. The CDR3 bases are TGTGCCAGCAGCTTACGAGACAGAGCTGACAATGAGCAGTTCTTC. This codes for CASSLRDRADNEQFF.

The J gene is TRBJ2-5, the V gene TRBV30, with a tentative D call TRBD1 (5 bases). Looked up from germline, CDR1 is GTSNPN and CDR2 is SVGIG (reference sequence). The CDR3 totals 15 residues. Deletions cut 0 bases from V and 4 bases from J, with 15 bases between. CDR3 in amino acids: CAWSVIGLGLETQYF. The CDR3 region has the DNA TGTGCCTGGAGTGTAATCGGGTTGGGGCTAGAGACCCAGTACTTC.

The chain joins TRBV6-6 to TRBJ1-5; 8 nucleotides align to TRBD1. Germline V gene lookup returns CDR1 MNHNY and CDR2 SVGAGI (reference sequence). V was clipped by 4 bases and J by 0 bases; unmatched bases: 5. CDR3 length equals 16 residues. CDR3 bases: TGTGCCAGCAGTTCCGGGACAGGATATAGCAATCAGCCCCAGCATTTT. Translation gives CASSSGTGYSNQPQHF.

This chain links TRBV7-2 with TRBJ2-3; 7 nucleotides match TRBD2. Trimming cost V 4 bases and J 2 bases; bases outside gene matches: 9. This CDR3 is built from 16 residues. Germline loops: CDR1 SGHTA, CDR2 FQGNSA. The CDR3 loop reads CASSSNSAGNTDTQYF. CDR3 nucleotide sequence: TGTGCCAGCAGCTCGAATTCAGCGGGAAACACAGATACGCAGTATTTT.

The chain has TRBV5-5 and TRBJ2-7, with 7 positions matching TRBD1. This CDR3 has 14 residues. Germline V lookup: CDR1 SGHKS, CDR2 YYEKEE (reference sequence). With 4 bases clipped from V and 0 bases from J, the junction kept 4 bases outside the gene matches. The CDR3 coding sequence is TGTGCCAGCAGCGTAGGGGACAGCTCCTACGAGCAGTACTTC. It codes for CASSVGDSSYEQYF.

The CDR3 region has the DNA TGTGCCAGCTCACCCTCATGGACAGGGGACTATGGCTACACCTTC. Translation: CASSPSWTGDYGYTF. The chain is built from TRBV18 and TRBJ1-2; TRBD1 matches at 9 bases. CDR1 is KGHSH, CDR2 LQKENI, per germline. The CDR3 runs to 15 residues. V shed 3 bases and J 3 bases; nucleotides not matched to a gene: 5.

This chain links TRBV2 with TRBJ2-7; TRBD1 is a possible D gene (5 bases). The V end lost 7 bases, the J end lost 6 bases, and 19 bases lay between the germline ends. The CDR3 sequence is 14 residues long. Looked up from germline, CDR1 is SNHLY and CDR2 is FYNNEI. The CDR3 sequence is CASISQGPISEQYF. The CDR3 region has the DNA TGTGCCAGCATATCGCAGGGTCCGATCAGCGAGCAGTACTTC. Complete variable domain (other parts from reference TRBV2 and TRBJ2-7): EPEVTQTPSHQVTQMGQEVILRCVPISNHLYFYWYRQILGQKVEFLVSFYNNEISEKSEIFDDQFSVERPDGSNFTLKIRSTKLEDSAMYFCASISQGPISEQYFGPGTRLTVT.

The gene calls are TRBV2 and TRBJ1-4; 7 bases match TRBD1. Germline V gene sequence: CDR1 SNHLY, CDR2 FYNNEI. Trimming removed 7 bases from V and 6 bases from J; junction bases left unmatched: 5. The CDR3 totals 13 residues. DNA for the CDR3: TGTGCCAGCACCCCGGGACAGCATGAAAAACTGTTTTTT. Residues: CASTPGQHEKLFF.

The chain joins TRBV14 to TRBJ1-1; D is possibly TRBD1 (5 bases). The germline V gene has CDR1 SGHDN and CDR2 FVKESK. The V end lost 3 bases, the J end lost 0 bases, and 5 bases lay between the germline ends. This CDR3 is built from 13 residues. CDR3 in amino acids: CASSQDMNTEAFF. CDR3 DNA sequence: TGTGCCAGCAGCCAGGACATGAACACTGAAGCTTTCTTT.

The V and J genes are TRBV28 and TRBJ2-5; D perhaps matches TRBD1 (6 bases). The CDR3 runs 14 residues. Trimming left V 7 bases short and J 5 bases short, with 17 bases between. Per the germline V gene, CDR1 is MDHEN and CDR2 is SYDVKM. The CDR3 DNA is TGTGCCAGCACCACAGGGTACTCGGGGGAGACCCAGTACTTC. This codes for CASTTGYSGETQYF.

The chain uses TRBV4-2 and TRBJ2-2; 8 nucleotides line up with TRBD2. This CDR3 region has 16 residues. V shed 0 bases and J 4 bases; nucleotides not matched to a gene: 4. Germline assignment: CDR1 LGHNA and CDR2 YNFKEQ. The CDR3 sequence: CASSQDVLAVTGELFF. CDR3 DNA sequence: TGTGCCAGCAGCCAAGACGTACTAGCGGTCACCGGGGAGCTGTTTTTT.

The rearrangement links TRBV5-1 to TRBJ1-3, with D tentatively TRBD1 (5 bases). This CDR3 is built from 13 residues. The V end lost 4 bases, the J end lost 8 bases, and 13 bases lay between the germline ends. Germline CDR1 SGHRS, CDR2 YFSETQ. CDR3 in DNA: TGCGCCAGCAGCCCCCGGGACTTGGACACCATATATTTT. Amino acid sequence: CASSPRDLDTIYF.

Only one count was recorded for this clone. The chain joins TRBV9 to TRBJ2-7; the D gene is possibly TRBD2 (6 bases). V was clipped by 4 bases and J by 4 bases, with 18 bases between them. This CDR3 comprises 15 residues. The germline V gene has CDR1 SGDLS and CDR2 YYNGEE. The CDR3 protein is CASSSSPGDGYEQYF. The CDR3 DNA follows: TGTGCCAGCAGCTCCAGCCCGGGGGACGGTTACGAGCAGTACTTC.